These 23 T cell receptor beta chains originate from one sample sequenced in a study of a mutant IDH1 vaccine in newly diagnosed glioma. For these TCRs, the target antigens are not known. Regarding time point: week 47, end of study. All doses held 300 ug of mutant IDH1 20-mer peptide, with topical imiquimod. The repertoire was sequenced with immunoSEQ multiplex PCR; TCRdb's copy has only in-frame clones and lacks some. Here the sample spans 30,000 to 35,000 clones, about nine tenths being singletons. Sample: PBMCs, taken from a glioma patient whose treatment included an IDH1 peptide vaccine. These receptors all stem from a woman in her thirties or forties with glioma.

The V gene is TRBV6-1, the J gene TRBJ2-1; 9 nucleotides align to TRBD1. V was pared by 4 bases and J by 15 bases, with 7 bases of the junction left unmatched. This CDR3 spans 12 amino acids. Looked up from germline, CDR1 is MNHNS and CDR2 is SASEGT. CDR3 sequence: CASSATGQGLFF. The CDR3 DNA follows: TGTGCCAGCAGTGCTACGGGACAGGGCCTGTTCTTC.

This clone was picked up a small number of times. The chain links TRBV7-9 to TRBJ2-7; TRBD1 agrees at 7 bases. CDR3 length equals 15 residues. The J segment lost 2 bases and the V segment lost 5 bases, leaving 9 bases of the junction unmatched. The germline gives CDR1 SEHNR, CDR2 FQNEAQ (reference sequence). CDR3 amino acids: CASSIRQGDTYEQYF. The CDR3 DNA reads as TGTGCCAGCAGCATAAGACAGGGCGATACCTACGAGCAGTACTTC.

The V gene is TRBV5-1, the J gene TRBJ1-1; D ambiguous. Trimming shortened V by 1 base and J by 5 bases, and 12 bases separated the two germline ends. The CDR3 has 14 residues. Germline V gene data show CDR1 as SGHRS and CDR2 as YFSETQ. The CDR3 nucleotides are TGCGCCAGCAGCTTGAGCGGGGAAGGGACTGAAGCTTTCTTT. Encoded protein: CASSLSGEGTEAFF.

This chain links TRBV10-1 with TRBJ1-6, with D hard to call. The V gene's germline CDR1 is WNHNN and CDR2 SYGVQD (reference sequence). The CDR3 has 13 amino acids. Between the trimmed V and J ends, which lost 1 base and 10 bases, there was a span of 8 bases. CDR3 loop: CASSEYRGSPLHF. CDR3 DNA sequence: TGCGCCAGCAGTGAGTACAGAGGCTCACCCCTCCACTTT.

This chain joins TRBV4-3 and TRBJ1-5; D is unresolved. In germline, CDR1 is LGHNA, CDR2 YSLEER. The V gene lost 0 bases and the J gene lost 6 bases, with 12 bases spanning the gap. This CDR3 is built from 15 residues. The CDR3 protein is CASSQDGGVRQPQHF. The CDR3 region has the DNA TGCGCCAGCAGCCAAGACGGCGGGGTCCGTCAGCCCCAGCATTTT.

The chain uses TRBV19 and TRBJ1-1, with D unresolved. The germline V gene has CDR1 LNHDA and CDR2 SQIVND (reference sequence). V lost 6 bases to trimming and J lost 5 bases, with 13 bases between them. The CDR3 extends over 13 amino acids. CDR3 amino acids: CASRPGWRTEAFF. The CDR3 nucleotides read TGTGCCAGTAGGCCCGGTTGGAGGACTGAAGCTTTCTTT. The full variable domain, completed using reference TRBV19 and TRBJ1-1, is DGGITQSPKYLFRKEGQNVTLSCEQNLNHDAMYWYRQDPGQGLRLIYYSQIVNDFQKGDIAEGYSVSREKKESFPLTVTSAQKNPTAFYLCASRPGWRTEAFFGQGTRLTVV.

The genes are TRBV5-1 and TRBJ2-1; no definite D call. The V end lost 3 bases, the J end lost 4 bases, and 14 bases lay between the germline ends. This CDR3 is 15 amino acids long. Germline-derived CDR1 and CDR2 are SGHRS and YFSETQ. This CDR3 reads CASSSQQAQYNEQFF. DNA of the CDR3: TGCGCCAGCAGCTCCCAGCAGGCCCAGTACAATGAGCAGTTCTTC.

V usage is TRBV2 and J usage is TRBJ1-5; 8 bases fit TRBD1. The CDR3 length is 14 residues. V trimming: 6 bases; J trimming: 4 bases; junction bases outside the gene matches: 5. CDR1 is SNHLY and CDR2 is FYNNEI in the germline V gene. The CDR3: CASRDRVGNQPQHF. CDR3 bases: TGTGCCAGCAGGGACAGGGTTGGGAATCAGCCCCAGCATTTT.

This clone was recorded once. The chain recombines TRBV5-1 with TRBJ1-3; 10 bases are shared with TRBD1. CDR1 SGHRS and CDR2 YFSETQ come from the germline V gene. Unmatched junction bases numbered 11, after V lost 4 bases and J lost 7 bases. The CDR3 is 16 amino acids. The CDR3 loop is CASSQYGTGEWNTIYF. CDR3 nucleotide sequence: TGCGCCAGCAGCCAGTACGGGACAGGGGAATGGAACACCATATATTTT.

J is TRBJ1-2 and V is TRBV6-1; no reliable D call. V lost 6 bases, J lost 8 bases, and 22 bases lay in between. Germline V CDR1 and CDR2: MNHNS, SASEGT. The CDR3 covers 15 residues. The CDR3 loop is CASSKETGTSFGYTF. CDR3 nucleotides: TGTGCCAGCAGCAAAGAGACGGGCACCTCCTTCGGCTACACCTTC.

This clone came up once. V usage is TRBV7-9 and J usage is TRBJ2-7, with 10 positions matching TRBD2. Germline values: CDR1 SEHNR, CDR2 FQNEAQ (reference sequence). The CDR3 is made up of 14 amino acids. Germline trimming cut 3 bases from V and 4 bases from J; bases unmatched to any gene: 3. The CDR3 loop is CASSFSGRKYEQYF. As DNA, the CDR3 is TGTGCCAGCAGCTTTAGCGGGAGGAAATACGAGCAGTACTTC.

This chain connects TRBV21-1 to TRBJ2-7; the table names TRBD1, a call not compared with the DNA. TRBV21-1 corresponds to a pseudogene. The CDR3 is 13 residues long. CDR3 DNA: TGTGCCAGCAGCATCGACAGGCTCAACGAGCAGTACTTC. Encoded protein: CASSIDRLNEQYF.

This clone was observed a handful of times. This chain connects TRBV6-6 to TRBJ1-3, with 8 positions matching TRBD1. Losses at the gene ends were 6 bases for V and 4 bases for J; bases not matched to a gene: 2. The length of the CDR3 is 13 residues. Germline V gene lookup returns CDR1 MNHNY and CDR2 SVGAGI (reference sequence). The CDR3 DNA is TGTGCCAGCAGCAGGGGGCAGGGAAACACCATATATTTT. Residues: CASSRGQGNTIYF.

The V and J genes are TRBV2 and TRBJ2-7, with 10 bases aligning to TRBD2. Germline CDR1 is SNHLY and CDR2 is FYNNEI. The trim removed 9 bases at V and 7 bases at J, leaving 9 bases unmatched. This CDR3 has 13 amino acids. The CDR3 nucleotides read TGTGCCAGGAGCGGACTAGCGGCTGGTGAGCAGTACTTC. Translated, it gives CARSGLAAGEQYF.

This chain uses TRBV6-1 with TRBJ2-7; no clear D. V was clipped by 3 bases and J by 0 bases, with 9 bases between them. Germline lookup yields CDR1 MNHNS and CDR2 SASEGT. The CDR3 has 14 amino acids. CDR3 nucleotide sequence: TGTGCCAGCAGTGATCGTGTCCCCTCCTACGAGCAGTACTTC. It specifies CASSDRVPSYEQYF.

The gene calls are TRBV5-1 and TRBJ1-2; D gene ambiguous. V was shortened by 1 base and J by 2 bases, with 9 bases between the two germline ends. CDR1 SGHRS and CDR2 YFSETQ come from the germline V gene. The CDR3 runs to 14 residues. The CDR3 DNA sequence: TGCGCCAGCAGCTTGTCAGGAGTAAACTATGGCTACACCTTC. Translating it yields CASSLSGVNYGYTF.

The J gene is TRBJ1-2, the V gene TRBV4-2; possible D gene TRBD1, 5 bases. V was shortened by 5 bases and J by 5 bases, with 9 bases between the two germline ends. The CDR3 has 12 residues. CDR1 and CDR2 (germline): LGHNA, YNFKEQ. The CDR3 DNA is TGTGCCAGCAGCGAAGGGGAATATGGCTACACCTTC. Protein product: CASSEGEYGYTF.

This rearrangement joins TRBV5-4 to TRBJ1-1; D not resolved. The CDR3 is 12 amino acids. CDR1 is SGHNT and CDR2 is YYREEE in the germline V gene (reference sequence). The V gene lost 1 base and the J gene lost 10 bases, with 11 bases spanning the gap. The CDR3: CASSLKGMVAFF. As DNA, the CDR3 is TGTGCCAGCAGCTTGAAGGGAATGGTAGCTTTCTTT.

V is TRBV6-5 and J is TRBJ2-5; possible D gene TRBD2, 6 bases. This CDR3 spans 13 amino acids. The V gene's germline CDR1 is MNHEY and CDR2 SVGAGI. V lost 5 bases and J 4 bases, leaving 11 bases between the germline ends. As DNA, the CDR3 is TGTGCCAGCAGTCCACCGGGACTAGAGACCCAGTACTTC. Its translation: CASSPPGLETQYF.

The chain recombines TRBV6-1 with TRBJ1-3; 7 bases align to TRBD1. With V trimmed by 2 bases and J by 7 bases, 8 bases remained unmatched. Germline CDR1 reads MNHNS; CDR2 reads SASEGT. The CDR3 totals 15 residues. CDR3 in amino acids: CASSERDSYLNTIYF. CDR3 nucleotides: TGTGCCAGCAGTGAACGGGACAGTTATCTGAACACCATATATTTT.

V is TRBV5-1 and J is TRBJ1-2; D gene uncertain. From germline, CDR1 is SGHRS and CDR2 YFSETQ. This CDR3 region has 13 residues. The germline V and J ends were trimmed by 2 bases and 5 bases, with 10 bases remaining between them. CDR3 in amino acids: CASSFSQKYGYTF. CDR3 nucleotide sequence: TGCGCCAGCAGCTTTTCGCAGAAGTATGGCTACACCTTC.

The rearrangement links TRBV4-2 to TRBJ1-6, with D possibly TRBD1 on 5 matching bases. V lost 0 bases, J lost 7 bases, and 13 bases lay in between. The germline CDR1 and CDR2 sequences are LGHNA and YNFKEQ. This CDR3 spans 16 amino acids. In nucleotides, the CDR3 is TGTGCCAGCAGCCAAGAACAGAGACAGCAGAATTCACCCCTCCACTTT. Encoded protein: CASSQEQRQQNSPLHF.

This sequence joins TRBV7-9 and TRBJ2-3, with 9 bases identical to TRBD1. The CDR3 sequence is 17 residues long. Losses at the gene ends were 3 bases for V and 6 bases for J; bases not matched to a gene: 13. The germline V gene has CDR1 SEHNR and CDR2 FQNEAQ (reference sequence). In DNA form, the CDR3 reads TGTGCCAGCAGCTTCTTGGACAGGGGATATTATTGGGATACGCAGTATTTT. It is translated as CASSFLDRGYYWDTQYF. Together with reference TRBV7-9 and TRBJ2-3, the CDR3 gives the full variable domain: DTGVSQNPRHKITKRGQNVTFRCDPISEHNRLYWYRQTLGQGPEFLTYFQNEAQLEKSRLLSDRFSAERPKGSFSTLEIQRTEQGDSAMYLCASSFLDRGYYWDTQYFGPGTRLTVL.